Sequencing of this T cell receptor beta chain was carried out in a study of response to subunit inactivated influenza vaccine. MiXCR was run by TCRdb on the RT-PCR reads, yielding one entry per CDR3 protein. The table lists 500,000 or so distinct CDR3 sequences, about 17% of them singletons, with over 2.5% in the top ten. Overall study results and limits: Each seasonal flu vaccination may recruit only limited new T cells, authors suggested.

Germline-derived CDR1 and CDR2 are SEHNR and FQNEAQ (reference sequence). V was pared by 5 bases and J by 6 bases, with 6 bases of the junction left unmatched. This CDR3 comprises 15 residues. This clonotype was counted only a few times. Its antigen is unknown. The rearrangement joins TRBV7-9 to TRBJ2-1, with 11 bases that match TRBD2. This clonotype was obtained from a man aged 50 to 69 who received an inactivated influenza vaccine. The sample consisted of CD4+ T cells sorted from PBMCs, taken less than 30 months after vaccination. CDR3 region: CASSQTSGGFNEQFF. As DNA, the CDR3 is TGTGCCAGCAGCCAAACTAGCGGGGGTTTCAATGAGCAGTTCTTC.